This passage covers 30 T cell receptor beta chains from one sample sequenced in a study of tumor-infiltrating lymphocytes in oesophageal squamous cell carcinoma. TCRdb passed the PCR reads through MiXCR, listing each CDR3 protein once. Seen here are over 9,500 distinct CDR3 sequences, about 50% observed once, and the top ten hold 24%. Sequencing was done on a sample of esophageal tumor tissue. The receptors derive from a male donor with esophageal squamous cell carcinoma.

In this sample, this clonotype turned up many times. CDR3 nucleotides: TGCGCCAGCAGCTTCTCTTTCTCTGGGGCCAACGTCCTGACTTTC. This translates into CASSFSFSGANVLTF. The chain carries TRBV5-1 and TRBJ2-6; unclear D gene. Germline CDR1 SGHRS, CDR2 YFSETQ. This CDR3 is built from 15 residues. V gave up 2 bases and J gave up 0 bases, with 6 bases separating them.

The chain uses TRBV7-8 and TRBJ2-1; TRBD2 might be the D (5 bases). Trimming took off 2 bases at V and 5 bases at J, with 16 bases between the two ends. CDR1 SGHVS and CDR2 FQNEAQ come from the germline V gene. This CDR3 has 16 amino acids. CDR3: CASSLKRLVTNNEQFF. The CDR3 DNA is TGTGCCAGCAGCTTAAAAAGGCTAGTGACTAACAATGAGCAGTTCTTC.

The chain's CDR3 is CASSPAGTGKYEQYF. The CDR3 coding sequence is TGTGCCAGCAGCCCCGCCGGGACAGGGAAATACGAGCAGTACTTC. This sequence joins TRBV12-3 or TRBV12-4 and TRBJ2-5; 9 bases match TRBD1. The tail of the sequence fits TRBJ2-7 better, so the J call may be wrong. The CDR3 is 15 residues long.

This clonotype was picked up many times. One end of the junction fails to match germline, which may point to a read error. The chain combines TRBV27 with TRBJ2-2; perhaps TRBD2 as D (5 bases). The germline V gene encodes CDR1 MNHEY and CDR2 SMNVEV (reference sequence). The length of the CDR3 is 14 residues. CDR3 in amino acids: CTSSPRGRPGELFF. The CDR3 DNA follows: TGCACCAGCAGTCCTCGAGGGCGGCCCGGGGAGCTGTTTTTT.

V gene TRBV7-4 combines with J gene TRBJ2-3, with D hard to call. This CDR3 has 16 amino acids. Trimming took 2 bases from V and 2 from J, leaving 14 bases between them. CDR1 is SGHVT and CDR2 is SQSDAQ in the germline V gene. CDR3 residues: CASSLRIWAHTDTQYF. In DNA form, the CDR3 reads TGTGCCAGCAGCTTAAGAATTTGGGCCCACACAGATACGCAGTATTTT.

This clonotype has ten or more counts. This sequence joins TRBV12-3 or TRBV12-4 and TRBJ2-2; D is ambiguous. The V gene lost 2 bases and the J gene lost 5 bases, with 9 bases spanning the gap. This CDR3 region has 14 residues. CDR3 residues: CASSLFGETGELFF. The CDR3 DNA sequence: TGTGCCAGCAGTTTATTTGGGGAAACCGGGGAGCTGTTTTTT.

Regarding this clonotype: At one end the junction does not follow the germline gene, possibly because of a read error. The CDR3 protein is CASSLVGGQKNSPLHF. The CDR3 region has the DNA TGTGCCAGCAGCTTAGTCGGCGGACAGAAAAATTCACCCCTCCACTTC. This chain links TRBV7-2 with TRBJ2-3, with D perhaps TRBD1 (6 bases). This CDR3 has 16 amino acids. Germline CDR1 reads SGHTA; CDR2 reads FQGNSA.

The chain employs TRBV7-2 and TRBJ2-7; D is perhaps TRBD1 or TRBD2 (5 bases each). TRBJ2-1 matches the DNA end more closely, so the J call is doubtful. This CDR3 spans 17 amino acids. The germline V gene encodes CDR1 SGHTA and CDR2 FQGNSA. The CDR3 here is CASSLGGTHLPSYEQFF. The CDR3 nucleotides read TGTGCCAGCAGCTTAGGTGGGACCCACCTACCCAGCTACGAGCAGTTCTTC.

This clonotype came up many times. A junction boundary mismatches the germline segment, possibly from a read error. The chain employs TRBV7-7 and TRBJ1-2, with D possibly being TRBD1 (6 bases). The CDR3 contains 14 residues. Germline values: CDR1 SSHAT, CDR2 FNYEAQ (reference sequence). This CDR3 is CASSIEQGHYGYTF. The CDR3 DNA sequence: TGTGCTAGCAGCATTGAACAGGGCCACTATGGCTACACCTTC.

This clonotype was observed at least ten times. The rearrangement uses TRBV5-6 and TRBJ2-7; 9 nucleotides match TRBD1. CDR3 length: 15 residues. The ends lost 0 bases at V and 9 bases at J; junction bases unmatched: 10. Germline CDR1 SGHDT, CDR2 YYEEEE. The CDR3 reads CASSLGDRVTGGQYF. The CDR3 DNA reads as TGTGCCAGCAGCTTGGGGGACAGGGTTACAGGGGGGCAGTACTTC.

The CDR3 coding sequence is TGTGCCAGCAGCTTACGGACTGCAAATTACGAGCAGTACTTC. Translation gives CASSLRTANYEQYF. The chain uses TRBV7-8 and TRBJ2-5, with a weak D call TRBD2 (5 bases). TRBJ2-7 explains the end of the DNA better; the J call may be wrong. The germline V gene encodes CDR1 SGHVS and CDR2 FQNEAQ. The CDR3 is 14 residues long.

As regards this clonotype: The junction departs from the called germline gene at one end, perhaps through a read error. The V call is TRBV11-2, the J call TRBJ1-6, with D unclear. From germline, CDR1 is SGHAT and CDR2 FQNNGV. This CDR3 region has 16 residues. Here the CDR3 reads CASSVDLSSYNSPLHF. CDR3 bases: TGTGCCAGCAGCGTCGACCTGAGCTCCTATAATTCACCCCTCCACTTC.

In this sample, this clonotype turned up a few times. Being one base from a much bigger clone, this may be a read error. This sequence joins TRBV10-3 and TRBJ2-5; 7 bases align to TRBD1. The V and J ends lost 7 bases and 11 bases, in that order; junction bases with no gene match: 16. Germline V CDR1 and CDR2: ENHRY, SYGVKD. The CDR3 is 14 residues long. CDR3: CAINPTGIHNEQYF. The CDR3 DNA reads as TGTGCCATCAACCCGACAGGGATTCACAATGAGCAGTACTTC.

The chain combines TRBV7-2 with TRBJ2-3; TRBD2 aligns across 10 bases. Germline CDR1 and CDR2: SGHTA and FQGNSA. CDR3 length: 17 residues. V shed 4 bases and J 1 base; nucleotides not matched to a gene: 8. As DNA, the CDR3 is TGTGCCAGCAGCTCTTTAGCGGGAGGCAGACGCACAGATACGCAGTATTTT. This encodes CASSSLAGGRRTDTQYF.

This clonotype was seen more than once but under ten times. The rearrangement uses TRBV7-8 and TRBJ2-3; 7 bases agree with TRBD1. The J call is in doubt because the DNA end fits TRBJ2-5 better. CDR1 SGHVS and CDR2 FQNEAQ come from the germline V gene. The length of the CDR3 is 14 residues. CDR3 protein: CASSSVGGRETQYF. Here the CDR3 DNA reads TGTGCCAGCAGCTCAGTAGGGGGCAGAGAGACCCAGTACTTC.

The chain is built from TRBV6-4 and TRBJ2-5, with D possibly being TRBD1 (5 bases). Gene TRBJ2-3 matches the end of the DNA better, so the J call may be wrong. Germline V lookup: CDR1 MRHNA, CDR2 SNTAGT. The CDR3 totals 15 residues. This CDR3 is CASSGLVAGKDTQYF. The CDR3 DNA reads TGTGCCAGCAGTGGACTCGTAGCAGGGAAAGATACGCAGTATTTT.

This chain uses TRBV7-8 with TRBJ2-1; D remains unclear. V shed 6 bases and J shed 6 bases, with 9 bases lying between them. Germline-derived CDR1 and CDR2 are SGHVS and FQNEAQ. This CDR3 has 12 amino acids. In DNA, the CDR3 is TGTGCCAGCAGTTACGTCTCCAATGAGCAGTTCTTC. Amino acid sequence: CASSYVSNEQFF.

The chain couples TRBV7-2 to TRBJ2-3, with 10 bases fitting TRBD2. The assigned J gene may be wrong: the sequence end matches TRBJ2-1 better. Per germline, CDR1 SGHTA and CDR2 FQGNSA. The CDR3 is 15 amino acids. In DNA, the CDR3 is TGTGCCAGCAGCTTAGCAGGACTAGCGGACAATGAGCAGTTCTTC. It translates to CASSLAGLADNEQFF.

This chain joins TRBV25-1 and TRBJ2-5; 8 bases align to TRBD2. Per the germline V gene, CDR1 is MGHDK and CDR2 is SYGVNS. Trimming took 1 base from V and 5 from J; bases not matched to a gene: 3. The CDR3 covers 14 residues. As DNA, the CDR3 is TGTGCCAGCAGTGAATCCGGGAGGGCGGAGACCCAGTACTTC. It codes for CASSESGRAETQYF.

The chain combines TRBV5-3 with TRBJ1-5, with 7 positions matching TRBD1. TRBV5-3 has ORF status, its function being uncertain. V dropped 8 bases and J dropped 3; count of bases not matched to a gene: 5. This CDR3 region has 13 residues. The CDR3 sequence: CASSGTANQPQHF. In DNA form, the CDR3 reads TGTGCCAGCAGCGGGACAGCCAATCAGCCCCAGCATTTT.

The chain links TRBV7-2 to TRBJ2-3; D is unresolved. The V end was cut by 5 bases, the J end by 4 bases, with 10 bases between. Germline loops: CDR1 SGHTA, CDR2 FQGNSA. CDR3 length: 13 amino acids. For the CDR3, the DNA is TGTGCCAGCAGCGGCAACTTTGCAGATACGCAGTATTTT. Amino acid sequence: CASSGNFADTQYF.

This clonotype was detected a few times. V is TRBV27 and J is TRBJ2-3; tentatively, D is TRBD2 (5 bases). Germline values: CDR1 MNHEY, CDR2 SMNVEV (reference sequence). Trimming removed 1 base from V and 1 base from J, with 15 bases in between. The CDR3 length is 17 residues. The CDR3 coding sequence is TGTGCCAGCAGTTTATACCCCACGGGATTTGGCACAGATACGCAGTATTTT. Protein product: CASSLYPTGFGTDTQYF.

Regarding this clonotype: This likely comes from a read error, as the CDR3 has no conserved phenylalanine or tryptophan at its end. No DNA is shown, since the ends of the CDR3 on it are uncertain; the CDR3 is the one TCRdb lists. The rearrangement links TRBV18 to TRBJ2-7; the D call in the table, TRBD2, was not verified against the DNA. Germline CDR1 and CDR2: KGHSH and LQKENI. The CDR3 numbers 13 amino acids, ends counted. Here the CDR3 reads CASSPDYGYTFGS.

The chain carries TRBV7-2 and TRBJ2-1; 7 bases agree with TRBD1. Germline V gene sequence: CDR1 SGHTA, CDR2 FQGNSA. This CDR3 spans 14 amino acids. After removal of 3 bases from V and 4 bases from J, the junction contained 3 bases not matched to a gene. The CDR3 sequence: CASSLKTGYNEQFF. The CDR3 DNA is TGTGCCAGCAGCTTGAAGACAGGGTACAATGAGCAGTTCTTC.

The rearrangement joins TRBV7-3 to TRBJ2-1, with 11 bases fitting TRBD1. Germline V gene lookup returns CDR1 SGHTA and CDR2 FQGTGA. With V trimmed by 5 bases and J by 9 bases, 9 bases remained unmatched. This CDR3 is 15 amino acids long. Here the CDR3 reads CASSAGQGAISEQFF. The CDR3 coding sequence is TGTGCCAGCAGCGCCGGACAGGGGGCGATCTCTGAGCAGTTCTTC. Full variable domain (outside the CDR3, taken from reference TRBV7-3 and TRBJ2-1): GAGVSQTPSNKVTEKGKYVELRCDPISGHTALYWYRQSLGQGPEFLIYFQGTGAADDSGLPNDRFFAVRPEGSVSTLKIQRTERGDSAVYLCASSAGQGAISEQFFGPGTRLTVL.

The genes are TRBV7-6 and TRBJ1-2; 7 bases fit TRBD1. J was trimmed by 7 bases and V by 0 bases; bases with no gene match: 17. Per germline, CDR1 SGHVS and CDR2 FNYEAQ. The CDR3 is 18 residues long. CDR3 region: CASSLAPSQGPTQRGYTF. CDR3 DNA sequence: TGTGCCAGCAGCTTAGCCCCATCACAGGGGCCCACGCAGCGTGGCTACACCTTC. Looking up the rest from reference TRBV7-6 and TRBJ1-2 gives the full variable domain: GAGVSQSPRYKVTKRGQDVALRCDPISGHVSLYWYRQALGQGPEFLTYFNYEAQQDKSGLPNDRFSAERPEGSISTLTIQRTEQRDSAMYRCASSLAPSQGPTQRGYTFGSGTRLTVV.

This clonotype showed up just a few times. Being one base from a much bigger clone, this may be a read error. The chain is built from TRBV12-3 or TRBV12-4 and TRBJ2-1; 7 bases match TRBD1. The J call may be mistaken, given a closer DNA end match to TRBJ2-7. The CDR3 extends over 15 amino acids. This CDR3 is CASARGDSSYNEQYF. The CDR3, as DNA: TGTGCCAGCGCTCGAGGGGACAGCTCCTACAATGAGCAGTACTTC.

The chain uses TRBV6-8 and TRBJ2-5, with 8 nucleotides matching TRBD2. TRBJ2-7 matches the DNA end more closely, so the J call is doubtful. This CDR3 spans 18 amino acids. Germline V lookup: CDR1 MNHGY, CDR2 SAAAGT. The CDR3 loop is CASSYSPNLFAGGYEQYF. Here the CDR3 DNA reads TGTGCCAGCAGTTACTCCCCCAACTTATTTGCGGGAGGCTACGAGCAGTACTTC.

This clonotype has only a few counts. The chain joins TRBV7-6 to TRBJ2-3, with 7 bases matching TRBD2. The closer fit of TRBJ2-1 to the DNA end suggests the J call may be wrong. The CDR3 is 18 amino acids. Germline loops: CDR1 SGHVS, CDR2 FNYEAQ. The CDR3 bases are TGTGCCAGCAGCTTAAATCCCGGTGGGAGGGCCAGTAGGGGTGAGCAGTTCTTC. Translation: CASSLNPGGRASRGEQFF.

This chain links TRBV25-1 with TRBJ1-1; tentative D call: TRBD1 (5 bases). Germline V gives CDR1 MGHDK, CDR2 SYGVNS. Trimming pared 4 bases from V and 5 bases from J, leaving 11 bases between. There are 13 residues in the CDR3. This chain's CDR3 is CASSAQGRTEAFF. CDR3 coding DNA: TGTGCCAGCAGTGCTCAGGGCAGAACTGAAGCTTTCTTT.